The next 16 T cell receptor beta chains were all read from a single sample in a study of T cells in Graves' hyperthyroidism and ophthalmopathy. Amplification targeted TCR beta CDR3 regions from RNA transcripts. A set of HTBI primers served as the primers for a first-round RT-PCR of the TCR CDR3. TCRdb re-derived calls from the multiplex PCR reads in MiXCR, one entry per CDR3 protein. The profile covers fewer than 650,000 distinct CDR3 sequences, with 14% appearing a single time and approximately 15% taken by the ten largest. Sequenced: blood. The receptors stem from a woman aged 35 to 49 with Graves' hyperthyroidism.

The chain recombines TRBV12-3 or TRBV12-4 with TRBJ1-2, with D unresolved. This CDR3 spans 12 amino acids. V was cut by 1 base and J by 8 bases, with 8 bases left in between. The CDR3 reads CASSLDVGGYTF. The CDR3 nucleotides read TGTGCCAGCAGTTTAGACGTGGGCGGCTACACCTTC.

This clonotype showed up just a few times. The chain uses TRBV3-1 and TRBJ2-5; 7 bases align to TRBD2. V shed 3 bases and J 2 bases; nucleotides not matched to a gene: 12. This CDR3 contains 17 residues. Per the germline V gene, CDR1 is LGHDT and CDR2 is YNNKEL (reference sequence). DNA for the CDR3: TGTGCCAGCAGCCAGGCCGGGACTACCTTACGGCAAGAGACCCAGTACTTC. It is translated as CASSQAGTTLRQETQYF.

This clonotype turned up a few times. CDR3 sequence reads: CSVGQITNNEQFF. CDR3 DNA: TGCAGCGTGGGACAGATTACAAACAATGAGCAGTTCTTC. This chain links TRBV29-1 with TRBJ2-1, with 7 bases fitting TRBD1. The CDR3 sequence is 13 residues long. Germline V gene lookup returns CDR1 SQVTM and CDR2 ANQGSEA. Trimming at V came to 6 bases and at J to 5 bases, leaving 7 bases not matched to a gene.

In this sample, this clonotype turned up many times. The gene calls are TRBV3-1 and TRBJ2-2; 12 nucleotides align to TRBD2. The CDR3 has 16 amino acids. Germline loops: CDR1 LGHDT, CDR2 YNNKEL (reference sequence). Trimming at V came to 3 bases and at J to 4 bases, leaving 3 bases not matched to a gene. The CDR3 spells CASSQGLAGFTGELFF. The CDR3 bases are TGTGCCAGCAGCCAGGGACTAGCGGGTTTCACCGGGGAGCTGTTTTTT.

This clonotype was recorded many times. The chain has TRBV13 and TRBJ1-5; D uncertain. Per the germline V gene, CDR1 is PRHDT and CDR2 is FYEKMQ (reference sequence). Trimming cost V 3 bases and J 7 bases, with 13 bases left between them. The CDR3 is made up of 14 amino acids. The CDR3 here is CASSFWGVGQPQHF. The DNA of the CDR3 is TGTGCCAGCAGCTTCTGGGGAGTAGGGCAGCCCCAGCATTTT.

Points on this clonotype: Just one base apart from a much larger clone, this may be a read error. The V and J genes are TRBV6-2 or TRBV6-3 and TRBJ2-7; 7 nucleotides agree with TRBD2. Germline trimming cut 8 bases from V and 2 bases from J; bases unmatched to any gene: 9. The CDR3 is 14 amino acids. The germline CDR1 and CDR2 sequences are MNHEY and SVGEGT. CDR3 sequence: CASCRSGRPYEQYF. The CDR3 DNA reads as TGTGCCAGCTGTCGTAGCGGGCGCCCCTACGAGCAGTACTTC.

This clonotype was seen at least ten times. This chain uses TRBV20-1 with TRBJ1-1, with D possibly matching TRBD1 (6 bases). In germline, CDR1 is DFQATT, CDR2 SNEGSKA (reference sequence). V shed 6 bases and J shed 0 bases, with 17 bases lying between them. The CDR3 is 15 amino acids. The CDR3 sequence: CSAPMGGSLNTEAFF. For the CDR3, the DNA is TGCAGTGCGCCTATGGGGGGCTCCCTGAACACTGAAGCTTTCTTT.

In the case of this clonotype: At one end, the junction sequence differs from germline, possibly due to a read error. V is TRBV6-5 and J is TRBJ1-5, with 7 bases fitting TRBD1. CDR3 length: 13 residues. Germline CDR1 reads MNHEY; CDR2 reads SVGAGI. CDR3 protein: CASSHRGDQPRHF. The CDR3 DNA reads as TGTGCCAGCAGTCACAGGGGTGATCAGCCCCGGCATTTT.

This clonotype occurred many times. V and J are TRBV12-3 or TRBV12-4 and TRBJ1-5, with 8 bases matching TRBD1. CDR3 size: 14 residues. Trimming cost V 5 bases and J 4 bases; bases outside gene matches: 4. CDR3 DNA sequence: TGTGCCAGCAGTATGAACAGGGGGAATCAGCCCCAGCATTTT. It translates to CASSMNRGNQPQHF.

The sample holds many counts of this clonotype. The chain carries TRBV7-2 and TRBJ1-5; D ambiguous. The CDR3 is made up of 14 amino acids. Trimming removed 5 bases from V and 2 bases from J, with 10 bases in between. Germline assignment: CDR1 SGHTA and CDR2 FQGNSA. CDR3 protein: CASSLQLGNQPQHF. The DNA of the CDR3 is TGTGCCAGCAGCCTGCAGTTAGGCAATCAGCCCCAGCATTTT.

This sequence joins TRBV6-1 and TRBJ1-4; D is possibly TRBD1 (5 bases). Trimming removed 6 bases from V and 4 bases from J, with 18 bases in between. CDR3 length: 16 residues. The V gene's germline CDR1 is MNHNS and CDR2 SASEGT. CDR3 protein: CASRPKPRAVNEKLFF. Here the CDR3 DNA reads TGTGCCAGCAGGCCAAAACCCAGGGCCGTTAATGAAAAACTGTTTTTT.

This clonotype was seen ten or more times. The chain links TRBV27 to TRBJ2-2; D may be TRBD1 (6 bases). This CDR3 has 13 amino acids. With 0 bases removed from V and 10 bases from J, the gap between germline ends came to 9 bases. Germline-derived CDR1 and CDR2 are MNHEY and SMNVEV (reference sequence). The CDR3 protein is CASSLSPGQELFF. CDR3 nucleotide sequence: TGTGCCAGCAGTTTATCCCCGGGACAGGAGCTGTTTTTT.

This clonotype was seen many times. This chain links TRBV2 with TRBJ2-3; 11 nucleotides align to TRBD2. In germline, CDR1 is SNHLY, CDR2 FYNNEI. The CDR3 contains 21 residues. The V segment lost 4 bases and the J segment 2 bases; nucleotides outside the gene matches: 20. Here the CDR3 DNA reads TGTGCCAGCAGTGTCAGGCCCAGGGTAACTAGCGGGAGTAGATCCACAGATACGCAGTATTTT. Protein product: CASSVRPRVTSGSRSTDTQYF.

This clonotype was recorded at least ten times. The rearrangement joins TRBV12-3 or TRBV12-4 to TRBJ2-7; the match to TRBD1 covers 8 bases. The CDR3 is made up of 14 amino acids. V trimming: 2 bases; J trimming: 4 bases; junction bases outside the gene matches: 4. In nucleotides, the CDR3 is TGTGCCAGCAGTTTACGACAGGGGATTTACGAGCAGTACTTC. This translates into CASSLRQGIYEQYF.

The rearrangement joins TRBV18 to TRBJ2-2; D is uncertain. Trimming removed 0 bases from V and 0 bases from J, with 5 bases in between. CDR1 is KGHSH, CDR2 LQKENI, per germline. The CDR3 is made up of 15 amino acids. The CDR3 sequence is CASSPPGSNTGELFF. CDR3 sequence (DNA): TGTGCCAGCTCACCACCAGGTTCGAACACCGGGGAGCTGTTTTTT. The full variable domain, with the rest looked up from reference TRBV18 and TRBJ2-2, is NAGVMQNPRHLVRRRGQEARLRCSPMKGHSHVYWYRQLPEEGLKFMVYLQKENIIDESGMPKERFSAEFPKEGPSILRIQQVVRGDSAAYFCASSPPGSNTGELFFGEGSRLTVL.

This clonotype was counted at least ten times. The chain couples TRBV28 to TRBJ2-7; TRBD1 might be the D (6 bases). There are 19 residues in the CDR3. The V end lost 5 bases, the J end lost 4 bases, and 30 bases lay between the germline ends. Germline assignment: CDR1 MDHEN and CDR2 SYDVKM. CDR3 nucleotides: TGTGCCAGCAGTCGACGGACAGATCCAGGGCTAGCCACAACATACGAGCAGTACTTC. Translating gives CASSRRTDPGLATTYEQYF.